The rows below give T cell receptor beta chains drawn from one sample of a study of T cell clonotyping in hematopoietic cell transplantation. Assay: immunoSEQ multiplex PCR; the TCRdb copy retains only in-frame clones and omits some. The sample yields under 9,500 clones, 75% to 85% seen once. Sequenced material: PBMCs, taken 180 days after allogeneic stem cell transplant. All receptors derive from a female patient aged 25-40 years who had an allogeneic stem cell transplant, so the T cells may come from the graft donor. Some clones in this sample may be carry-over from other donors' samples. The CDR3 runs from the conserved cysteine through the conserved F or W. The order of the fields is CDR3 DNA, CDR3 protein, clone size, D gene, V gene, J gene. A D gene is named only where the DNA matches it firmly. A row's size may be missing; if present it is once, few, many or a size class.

DNA: TGTGCCAGCAGTGCCGGAGGACAGGGGGCACACACCATATATTTT
CDR3: CASSAGGQGAHTIYF
size: -
D: TRBD1
V: TRBV25-1
J: TRBJ1-3

DNA: TGTGCCAGCAGCGTGCGGGACAGGGCCTACAATGAGCAGTTCTTC
CDR3: CASSVRDRAYNEQFF
size: -
D: TRBD1
V: TRBV9
J: TRBJ2-1

DNA: TGTGCCAGCTCACCAGGGAAGGGCTACACCTTC
CDR3: CASSPGKGYTF
size: -
D: -
V: TRBV18
J: TRBJ1-2

DNA: TGTGCCAGCAGTGAATTCAGGGGGGGTAACTATGGCTACACCTTC
CDR3: CASSEFRGGNYGYTF
size: -
D: TRBD1
V: TRBV25-1
J: TRBJ1-2

DNA: TGTGCCAGCAGTCCAGATACACGCGACTCCTACGAGCAGTACTTC
CDR3: CASSPDTRDSYEQYF
size: few
D: -
V: TRBV6-6
J: TRBJ2-7

DNA: TGTGCCAGCAGCTTAGCACGCGTTTCTCTAGCGGGGGGGCGCACAGATACGCAGTATTTT
CDR3: CASSLARVSLAGGRTDTQYF
size: -
D: TRBD2
V: TRBV7-2
J: TRBJ2-3

DNA: TGTGCCAGCAGCCAGAGCAACACTGAAGCTTTCTTT
CDR3: CASSQSNTEAFF
size: -
D: -
V: TRBV7-2
J: TRBJ1-1

DNA: TGTGCCAGCAGCTGGGACCCCAACTACGAGCAGTACTTC
CDR3: CASSWDPNYEQYF
size: -
D: -
V: TRBV7-2
J: TRBJ2-7

DNA: TGTGCCAGTAGTTCGATGTCAGGCAGGCCCAACTCTGGAAACACCATATATTTT
CDR3: CASSSMSGRPNSGNTIYF
size: -
D: -
V: TRBV19
J: TRBJ1-3

DNA: TGTGCCAGTAGTAGTATCAAGGGGCAGGAGACCCAGTACTTC
CDR3: CASSSIKGQETQYF
size: few
D: -
V: TRBV19
J: TRBJ2-5

DNA: TGTGCCAGCAGCTCCATGACCACCGGTAGGGGCTACACCTTC
CDR3: CASSSMTTGRGYTF
size: -
D: -
V: TRBV7-9
J: TRBJ1-2

DNA: TGTGCCACCGCAGATGGGTTTGTCACCCTCCACTTT
CDR3: CATADGFVTLHF
size: -
D: -
V: TRBV25-1
J: TRBJ1-6

DNA: TGTGCCAGCAGTTACTCGAACAGCCCGCGTTCACCCCTCCACTTT
CDR3: CASSYSNSPRSPLHF
size: -
D: -
V: TRBV6-5
J: TRBJ1-6

DNA: TGCGCCAGCAACTTTAATGAAAAACTGTTTTTT
CDR3: CASNFNEKLFF
size: -
D: -
V: TRBV23-1
J: TRBJ1-4

DNA: TGTGCCAGCTCACCATTCAGCCATAATTCACCCCTCCACTTT
CDR3: CASSPFSHNSPLHF
size: -
D: -
V: TRBV18
J: TRBJ1-6

DNA: TGTGCCAGCAGCGCTCGTTCGGGACATCATGGCTACACCTTC
CDR3: CASSARSGHHGYTF
size: -
D: -
V: TRBV11-1
J: TRBJ1-2

DNA: TGCGCCAGCAGCCGGCAGGGGGAAAGCAATCAGCCCCAGCATTTT
CDR3: CASSRQGESNQPQHF
size: -
D: TRBD1
V: TRBV4-1
J: TRBJ1-5

DNA: TGTGCTAGCAGCTCGGGACTATACTACGAGCAGTACTTC
CDR3: CASSSGLYYEQYF
size: -
D: TRBD2
V: TRBV7-7
J: TRBJ2-7

DNA: TGTGCCATCAGCCCGGGACAGGGCTGGGAAAAACTGTTTTTT
CDR3: CAISPGQGWEKLFF
size: -
D: TRBD1
V: TRBV10-3
J: TRBJ1-4

DNA: TGTGCCAGCAGCGTAGTCAGCGGGGTAGATACGCAGTATTTT
CDR3: CASSVVSGVDTQYF
size: -
D: TRBD2
V: TRBV9
J: TRBJ2-3

DNA: TGTGCCAGCAGCTCAGGGGGACAGGGTGCAGATACGCAGTATTTT
CDR3: CASSSGGQGADTQYF
size: -
D: TRBD1
V: TRBV6-1
J: TRBJ2-3

DNA: TGTGCCTGGAGTGTAGGGACTGGGGCCAACGTCCTGACTTTC
CDR3: CAWSVGTGANVLTF
size: -
D: -
V: TRBV30
J: TRBJ2-6

DNA: TGTGCCAGCAGACCTGGGTTATTCCCGACAGGGCGAGCTTTCTTT
CDR3: CASRPGLFPTGRAFF
size: -
D: TRBD1
V: TRBV6-5
J: TRBJ1-1

DNA: TGTGCCAGCAAGGGGGGAATGAACACTGAAGCTTTCTTT
CDR3: CASKGGMNTEAFF
size: -
D: -
V: TRBV2
J: TRBJ1-1

DNA: TGTGCCAGGGGGACCTACCGGGTAGGCTACACCTTC
CDR3: CARGTYRVGYTF
size: few
D: -
V: TRBV6-4
J: TRBJ1-2

DNA: TGTGCCAGCAGTTCCCGACGACGGAAGGATGGAAACACCATATATTTT
CDR3: CASSSRRRKDGNTIYF
size: -
D: -
V: TRBV28
J: TRBJ1-3

DNA: TGTGCCAGCAAGAATGGGGCGGGCACTGAAGCTTTCTTT
CDR3: CASKNGAGTEAFF
size: -
D: -
V: TRBV6-5
J: TRBJ1-1

DNA: TGTGCCAGCAGTGAGGGGGTAGGGGAGCAGTACTTC
CDR3: CASSEGVGEQYF
size: -
D: -
V: TRBV25-1
J: TRBJ2-7

DNA: TGCGCCAGCAGCTTGGACGTAACAGGGCAGTACCAAGAGACCCAGTACTTC
CDR3: CASSLDVTGQYQETQYF
size: -
D: -
V: TRBV5-1
J: TRBJ2-5

DNA: TGTGCCAGCACCCGTAGACCCAAGACAGGGGGAAACACCGGGGAGCTGTTTTTT
CDR3: CASTRRPKTGGNTGELFF
size: -
D: TRBD1
V: TRBV9
J: TRBJ2-2

DNA: TGTGCCAGCACCCAAAGGGGCGGGGGGAGAGATACGCAGTATTTT
CDR3: CASTQRGGGRDTQYF
size: -
D: TRBD2
V: TRBV6-5
J: TRBJ2-3

DNA: TGCGCCAGCGACCTGAACACCGGGGAGCTGTTTTTT
CDR3: CASDLNTGELFF
size: -
D: -
V: TRBV10-1
J: TRBJ2-2

DNA: TGTGCCAGCAGCCCGACAGATTTTTACGAGCAGTACTTC
CDR3: CASSPTDFYEQYF
size: once
D: -
V: TRBV25-1
J: TRBJ2-7

DNA: TGCGCCAGCAGCTCGAACCCCGACGCTGCGGGCCAAGAGACCCAGTACTTC
CDR3: CASSSNPDAAGQETQYF
size: -
D: -
V: TRBV5-1
J: TRBJ2-5

DNA: TGCGCCAGCAGCTTGGCCCCGCAAGGTATGAACACTGAAGCTTTCTTT
CDR3: CASSLAPQGMNTEAFF
size: -
D: -
V: TRBV5-1
J: TRBJ1-1

DNA: TGTGCCACACTACCGGGGCATAACTATGGCTACACCTTC
CDR3: CATLPGHNYGYTF
size: medium-sized
D: -
V: TRBV27
J: TRBJ1-2

DNA: TGTGCCAGCAAAATGGGTGCAACTGAAGCTTTCTTT
CDR3: CASKMGATEAFF
size: -
D: -
V: TRBV27
J: TRBJ1-1

DNA: TGTGCCAGCAGCTCCACAGGGAGGGGAGAGACCCAGTACTTC
CDR3: CASSSTGRGETQYF
size: -
D: -
V: TRBV7-2
J: TRBJ2-5

DNA: TGCGCCAGCAGCTTTAGGGCGGGGTTCTCCTACGAGCAGTACTTC
CDR3: CASSFRAGFSYEQYF
size: -
D: -
V: TRBV5-1
J: TRBJ2-7

DNA: TGTGCCTGGATCGCAGGGGGAAACACCATATATTTT
CDR3: CAWIAGGNTIYF
size: -
D: -
V: TRBV30
J: TRBJ1-3

DNA: TGTGCCAGCAGCTTGGCTTCAGATACGCAGTATTTT
CDR3: CASSLASDTQYF
size: -
D: -
V: TRBV5-6
J: TRBJ2-3

DNA: TGCAGCGTTCGACAGGGCCATGGCTACACCTTC
CDR3: CSVRQGHGYTF
size: once
D: TRBD1
V: TRBV29-1
J: TRBJ1-2

DNA: TGTGCCAGCAGCTATGACCGGAATCAGCCCCAGCATTTT
CDR3: CASSYDRNQPQHF
size: few
D: -
V: TRBV7-8
J: TRBJ1-5

DNA: TGTGCCAGCAGCCGGAGTGGACAGGGGACTGAGCAGTTCTTC
CDR3: CASSRSGQGTEQFF
size: -
D: TRBD1
V: TRBV7-2
J: TRBJ2-1

DNA: TGTGCCAGCAGCTTAGCGGGGGGCTCAGATGAAAAACTGTTTTTT
CDR3: CASSLAGGSDEKLFF
size: -
D: -
V: TRBV7-9
J: TRBJ1-4

DNA: TGTGCCAGTAGATCGGACAGGGGGCTAACCGGAAACACCATATATTTT
CDR3: CASRSDRGLTGNTIYF
size: few
D: TRBD1
V: TRBV19
J: TRBJ1-3

DNA: TGTGCCAGCAGTGAGGAGACTTTAACCTTTAACACCATATATTTT
CDR3: CASSEETLTFNTIYF
size: -
D: -
V: TRBV2
J: TRBJ1-3

DNA: TGCGCCAGCGGCGGGACTACCTTCAATGAGCAGTTCTTC
CDR3: CASGGTTFNEQFF
size: -
D: TRBD2
V: TRBV10-1
J: TRBJ2-1

DNA: TGTGCCAGCAGCCAACTAGGCGGGGGGCTGACAGATACGCAGTATTTT
CDR3: CASSQLGGGLTDTQYF
size: -
D: TRBD2
V: TRBV14
J: TRBJ2-3

DNA: TGCAGCGTTGGGGCCTACGAGCAGTACTTC
CDR3: CSVGAYEQYF
size: -
D: -
V: TRBV29-1
J: TRBJ2-7

DNA: TGCGCCAGCAGCCAAGAGTCACAGACTCCTATGAACACTGAAGCTTTCTTT
CDR3: CASSQESQTPMNTEAFF
size: -
D: -
V: TRBV4-3
J: TRBJ1-1

DNA: TGTGCCAGTAGTTCCAGACAGGGTCTCGGCTCACCCCTCCACTTT
CDR3: CASSSRQGLGSPLHF
size: few
D: TRBD1
V: TRBV19
J: TRBJ1-6

DNA: TGTGCCAGCAGCCAAGCGCCCTATGGCTACACCTTC
CDR3: CASSQAPYGYTF
size: -
D: -
V: TRBV14
J: TRBJ1-2

DNA: TGTGCCAGCAGCCCGGGACAGGTTAATGAAAAACTGTTTTTT
CDR3: CASSPGQVNEKLFF
size: -
D: TRBD1
V: TRBV7-2
J: TRBJ1-4

DNA: TGTGCCAGCAGCCCAAACAGGCTATATGGCTACACCTTC
CDR3: CASSPNRLYGYTF
size: -
D: -
V: TRBV7-2
J: TRBJ1-2

DNA: TGTGCCAGCTCATTATCAGGACAGGGGAAAGAGACCCAGTACTTC
CDR3: CASSLSGQGKETQYF
size: -
D: TRBD1
V: TRBV18
J: TRBJ2-5

DNA: TGTGCCAGCAGCGTAGGGCCCCCCGGGATGAACACTGAAGCTTTCTTT
CDR3: CASSVGPPGMNTEAFF
size: -
D: -
V: TRBV9
J: TRBJ1-1

DNA: TGTGCCAGCAGCGCCGAGGGTGGAGGGGCCAACGTCCTGACTTTC
CDR3: CASSAEGGGANVLTF
size: -
D: -
V: TRBV9
J: TRBJ2-6

DNA: TGTGCCAGCAGCCCTACCGGACAGGTAGCGAATTCACCCCTCCACTTT
CDR3: CASSPTGQVANSPLHF
size: -
D: TRBD1
V: TRBV27
J: TRBJ1-6

DNA: TGTGCCAGCAGCTTAGAAGGGGCGAGGAATGAGCAGTTCTTC
CDR3: CASSLEGARNEQFF
size: -
D: -
V: TRBV7-8
J: TRBJ2-1